This T cell receptor beta chain was retrieved from a study of CD8+CD57+ T cells in acquired aplastic anemia. On the study more broadly: Sorted CD4+ and CD8+ cells gave a mean 3.2 ug DNA, range roughly 0.19 to 27.4 ug. Average CD4+ read depth in healthy donors was 11 million or so reads. Study-level findings and limits: The study identified twenty-nine CD8+ CDR3 sequences shared by patients and controls. Patients did not significantly differ from controls in CD8+ Simpson's diversity.

This clonotype has ten or more counts. Its antigen remains unidentified. The CDR3 has 16 residues. V trimming: 3 bases; J trimming: 6 bases; junction bases outside the gene matches: 8. CDR1 is SGHKS, CDR2 YYEKEE, per germline (reference sequence). For CDR3 and TCR beta VDJ profiling, genomic DNA was the template used. Using its own MiXCR run on the reads, TCRdb lists one record per CDR3 protein. This sample yields about 62,000 distinct CDR3 sequences, of which 50% to 70% are seen a single time; about 2.5% belongs to the top ten. This sequence joins TRBV5-5 and TRBJ2-1; TRBD2 matches 11 bases. The sequencing sample was made of sorted CD4+, CD8+, or CD8+CD57+ T cells (not recorded which) from PBMCs. The TCR was taken from a human donor in good health, serving as a control. The CDR3 DNA follows: TGTGCCAGCAGCTACCTGGTTAGCGGGAGGGCCAATGAGCAGTTCTTC. It specifies CASSYLVSGRANEQFF.